This T cell receptor (beta chain) was captured in a study of shared clonotypes between healthy human individuals. Study results and limitations: Rarefaction gave evidence that sorted-subset sequencing remained incomplete despite large depth.

Germline V gene lookup returns CDR1 LNHNV and CDR2 YYDKDF (reference sequence). The CDR3 is 16 amino acids. Trimming shortened V by 0 bases and J by 1 base, and 12 bases separated the two germline ends. Once extracted for a subset, genomic DNA was divided evenly among several immunoSEQ plates. Using immunoSEQ multiplex PCR, the repertoire was profiled, and TCRdb retains in-frame clones only, with some absent. This sample has 550,000 to 800,000 clones, with around 91% found just once. Regarding this clone: Its antigen is unknown.

Input material: memory CD8+ T cells from PBMCs. Sample subset: CD45RO+ cells pooled with CCR7-negative TemRA cells. This chain uses TRBV15 with TRBJ2-5; a possible D gene is TRBD1 (5 bases). This TCR was sampled from a young man in good health. Some clones in this sample may be carry-over from other donors' samples. The CDR3 loop reads CATSRDLKQVQETQYF. Here the CDR3 DNA reads TGTGCCACCAGCAGAGATCTTAAACAGGTCCAAGAGACCCAGTACTTC.